Presented here are 20 T cell receptor beta chains from one specimen sequenced in a study of identical twins (dated by TCRdb to the mid-2010s). The protocol used for the library was 5' RACE. The reads were generated on an Illumina HiSeq 2000. TCRdb reworked the public reads: Q25 trimming with fastp, MiXCR clone assembly, productive beta chains retained. All rows with the same CDR3 protein become a single entry with the most common DNA and genes. A total of under 900,000 distinct CDR3 sequences appear in this sample, 15% to 20% of them only once. The leading ten clones occupy around 14% of the sample. These sequences were also reported in another study, on T cells expressing NK-cell markers.

Sequenced material: PBMCs. Receptors originate from a woman under 30 in good health.

The V and J genes are TRBV12-3 or TRBV12-4 and TRBJ2-2, with D uncertain. The CDR3 loop spans 15 amino acids. Trimming took off 5 bases at V and 2 bases at J, with 12 bases between the two ends. The CDR3 here is CASSLLTVNTGELFF. The CDR3 region has the DNA TGTGCCAGCAGTCTATTGACGGTTAACACCGGGGAGCTGTTTTTT.

This clonotype was counted a few times. The rearrangement joins TRBV6-2 or TRBV6-3 to TRBJ2-2, with D maybe TRBD1 (6 bases). The germline CDR1 and CDR2 sequences are MNHEY and SVGEGT. The CDR3 is 15 amino acids. V lost 9 bases and J lost 0, with 14 bases in between. In nucleotides, the CDR3 is TGTGCCAGTTGCACAGGGTCCCCGAACACCGGGGAGCTGTTTTTT. Amino acid sequence: CASCTGSPNTGELFF.

There are a few counts of this clonotype. V and J are TRBV6-5 and TRBJ2-3, with D tentatively TRBD2 (6 bases). This CDR3 contains 16 residues. The V gene lost 2 bases and the J gene lost 2 bases, with 14 bases spanning the gap. Germline-derived CDR1 and CDR2 are MNHEY and SVGAGI. The CDR3 sequence: CASSYRWGTPTDTQYF. The CDR3, as DNA: TGTGCCAGCAGTTACAGGTGGGGGACTCCCACAGATACGCAGTATTTT.

The chain has TRBV12-3 or TRBV12-4 and TRBJ1-5; D is ambiguous. V shed 6 bases and J shed 0 bases, with 6 bases lying between them. The CDR3 length is 13 residues. In DNA form, the CDR3 reads TGTGCCAGCAGCGCCAGTAGCAATCAGCCCCAGCATTTT. This encodes CASSASSNQPQHF.

This clonotype has just a few counts. The chain carries TRBV10-3 and TRBJ2-5; a weak D match, TRBD2 (5 bases). V gave up 2 bases and J gave up 5 bases, with 18 bases separating them. The CDR3 loop spans 16 amino acids. CDR1 is ENHRY, CDR2 SYGVKD, per germline. The CDR3: CAISEPRRGAGETQYF. The CDR3 DNA reads as TGTGCCATCAGTGAGCCAAGACGGGGAGCTGGGGAGACCCAGTACTTC.

This chain joins TRBV11-2 and TRBJ2-6, with TRBD1 as a possible D gene (6 bases). The V end was cut by 5 bases, the J end by 0 bases, with 20 bases between. The CDR3 contains 19 residues. Germline V CDR1 and CDR2: SGHAT, FQNNGV. CDR3 residues: CASSHRVGVIGSGANVLTF. In nucleotides, the CDR3 is TGTGCCAGCAGCCACAGGGTCGGGGTAATAGGCTCTGGGGCCAACGTCCTGACTTTC.

The table lists this clonotype with a few counts. The gene calls are TRBV7-2 and TRBJ2-3; D perhaps matches TRBD2 (6 bases). V was cut by 5 bases and J by 2 bases, with 11 bases left in between. This CDR3 is 14 amino acids long. The V gene's germline CDR1 is SGHTA and CDR2 FQGNSA. For the CDR3, the DNA is TGTGCCAGCAGCCCGGGACTCCACACAGATACGCAGTATTTT. Translation: CASSPGLHTDTQYF.

As to this clonotype: The germline gene is not matched at one end of the junction; a read error may be the cause. The rearrangement uses TRBV2 and TRBJ2-7, with D possibly matching TRBD1 (5 bases). From germline, CDR1 is SNHLY and CDR2 FYNNEI. The CDR3 totals 19 residues. The CDR3 region has the DNA TGTACCAGCAGTCCTTTGACCGGGTCAGGACATCTTCCGCCCTACGAGCAGTACTTC. It encodes CTSSPLTGSGHLPPYEQYF.

This clonotype has just a few counts. J is TRBJ2-5 and V is TRBV18; D gene uncertain. The ends were cut back, 2 bases at V and 5 bases at J, with 12 bases in the middle. Germline CDR1 is KGHSH and CDR2 is LQKENI. The CDR3 length is 14 residues. In DNA form, the CDR3 reads TGTGCCAGCTCACCAATGGCCAGCCGGGAGACCCAGTACTTC. As protein: CASSPMASRETQYF.

J is TRBJ2-7 and V is TRBV20-1; possibly TRBD1 for D (6 bases). The CDR3 runs 13 residues. The V gene's germline CDR1 is DFQATT and CDR2 SNEGSKA (reference sequence). V shed 6 bases and J shed 2 bases, with 14 bases lying between them. The CDR3 sequence is CSAADSPTYEQYF. CDR3 DNA sequence: TGCAGTGCCGCGGACAGCCCAACCTACGAGCAGTACTTC.

This clonotype was observed a few times. This chain uses TRBV12-3 or TRBV12-4 with TRBJ1-2; a possible D gene is TRBD1 (6 bases). Between the trimmed V and J ends, which lost 7 bases and 4 bases, there was a span of 13 bases. The CDR3 consists of 13 residues. The DNA of the CDR3 is TGTGCCAGCAATGGGGGCATAGTCTATGGCTACACCTTC. Residues: CASNGGIVYGYTF.

This clonotype has a handful of counts. This chain uses TRBV7-2 with TRBJ2-1, with 7 bases lining up with TRBD2. The ends lost 1 base at V and 0 bases at J; junction bases unmatched: 3. Germline V gene sequence: CDR1 SGHTA, CDR2 FQGNSA. The CDR3 covers 16 residues. The CDR3: CASSLVLAVSYNEQFF. Written as DNA, the CDR3 is TGTGCCAGCAGCTTAGTTCTAGCGGTCTCCTACAATGAGCAGTTCTTC. The whole variable domain, remainder taken from reference TRBV7-2 and TRBJ2-1, is GAGVSQSPSNKVTEKGKDVELRCDPISGHTALYWYRQSLGQGLEFLIYFQGNSAPDKSGLPSDRFSAERTGGSVSTLTIQRTQQEDSAVYLCASSLVLAVSYNEQFFGPGTRLTVL.

The chain carries TRBV12-3 or TRBV12-4 and TRBJ1-1; D gene ambiguous. The V and J ends lost 2 bases and 4 bases respectively, with 14 bases between them. The CDR3 extends over 15 amino acids. In DNA, the CDR3 is TGTGCCAGCAGTTTATACGGGAATCGCCCCACTGAAGCTTTCTTT. Translated, it gives CASSLYGNRPTEAFF.

This clonotype was found a few times. V gene TRBV20-1 combines with J gene TRBJ1-5; D not resolved. Between the trimmed V and J ends, which lost 1 base and 0 bases, there was a span of 7 bases. The CDR3 is 14 amino acids. CDR1 is DFQATT and CDR2 is SNEGSKA in the germline V gene (reference sequence). The CDR3 reads CSARVDLSNQPQHF. For the CDR3, the DNA is TGCAGTGCTAGAGTAGACCTTAGCAATCAGCCCCAGCATTTT.

This clonotype was recorded a few times. The chain recombines TRBV6-1 with TRBJ2-3; tentatively, D is TRBD1 (6 bases). Germline CDR1 reads MNHNS; CDR2 reads SASEGT. V dropped 6 bases and J dropped 2 bases, with 12 bases sitting between them. The CDR3 has 14 amino acids. CDR3 nucleotides: TGTGCCAGCAGGGCGGACAGATCCACAGATACGCAGTATTTT. This codes for CASRADRSTDTQYF.

This clonotype was counted a few times. The chain links TRBV20-1 to TRBJ1-6; 8 bases align to TRBD1. CDR1 DFQATT and CDR2 SNEGSKA come from the germline V gene (reference sequence). This CDR3 region has 16 residues. With V trimmed by 3 bases and J by 1 base, 5 bases remained unmatched. CDR3 coding DNA: TGCAGTGCTAGTGACAGGGGTAGTTCCTATAATTCACCCCTCCACTTT. Translation: CSASDRGSSYNSPLHF.

The chain has TRBV5-1 and TRBJ2-1, with 9 bases fitting TRBD1. Trimming cost V 0 bases and J 6 bases; bases outside gene matches: 7. Germline CDR1 reads SGHRS; CDR2 reads YFSETQ. This CDR3 region has 16 residues. CDR3 sequence reads: CASSLAGGTGRNEQFF. In DNA form, the CDR3 reads TGCGCCAGCAGCTTGGCCGGCGGGACAGGGCGCAATGAGCAGTTCTTC.

This clonotype was seen a handful of times. The chain is built from TRBV20-1 and TRBJ2-1, with TRBD1 as a possible D gene (8 bases). Trimming removed 6 bases from V and 9 bases from J, with 21 bases in between. CDR1 DFQATT and CDR2 SNEGSKA come from the germline V gene (reference sequence). This CDR3 comprises 14 residues. The CDR3 region is CSATSGTTGGEQFF. CDR3 sequence (DNA): TGCAGTGCAACCTCCGGGACTACAGGGGGTGAGCAGTTCTTC.

This clonotype has only a few counts. The V gene is TRBV5-5, the J gene TRBJ2-3; 8 nucleotides match TRBD1. Germline V gives CDR1 SGHKS, CDR2 YYEKEE (reference sequence). Trimming removed 3 bases from V and 0 bases from J; junction bases left unmatched: 6. The CDR3 length is 16 residues. The CDR3 DNA sequence: TGTGCCAGCAGCTCTGGGGACAGGCCGAGCACAGATACGCAGTATTTT. Translated, it gives CASSSGDRPSTDTQYF.

This clonotype has ten or more counts. This sequence joins TRBV20-1 and TRBJ1-2; D is uncertain. This CDR3 contains 14 residues. Trimming took off 3 bases at V and 4 bases at J, with 15 bases between the two ends. The germline V gene has CDR1 DFQATT and CDR2 SNEGSKA (reference sequence). The CDR3 coding sequence is TGCAGTGCTAGTGAGGCGGGAGGAGCCTATGGCTACACCTTC. The encoded protein is CSASEAGGAYGYTF.